This paragraph covers one TCR beta chain sequence. The CDR3 contains 14 residues. CDR1 SGHNT and CDR2 YENEEA come from the germline V gene. V shed 3 bases, J shed 3 bases, and the junction held 3 bases outside the gene matches. As originally analysed: It was from reference gene primer amplification that nucleated cell counts were estimated. Clones were sequenced by immunoSEQ multiplex PCR, and TCRdb holds only the in-frame ones, with some missing. The DNA was the basis for D and trimming; V, J and clone size are from that table. The sample has approximately 350,000 clones; approximately 90% are singletons. This sample is drawn from a study of blood T cell repertoires in COVID-19. On the study more broadly: The samples span acute and convalescent COVID-19 from the United States, Italy and Spain. The cDNA or gDNA used as material had been derived from T cells, B-cell-depleted T cells, or PBMCs.

This clonotype was sampled from a woman younger than 30 who had recovered from COVID-19. The sequencing input was peripheral blood. This sequence joins TRBV11-3 and TRBJ2-3, with 7 bases identical to TRBD2. CDR3 sequence: CASSFRLATDTQYF. The CDR3, as DNA: TGTGCCAGCAGCTTTCGACTAGCTACAGATACGCAGTATTTT.